This TCR beta chain was sequenced for a study of CD8+ T cells in alopecia areata. Across the study: The study gave treated patients oral tofacitinib at 5 to 10 mg twice daily.

Findings and limits, study-wide: Lesional tissue from the scalp (especially in alopecia totalis/universalis) showed higher clonality than normal scalp.

As to this clone: Its antigen remains unidentified.

V gave up 0 bases and J gave up 2 bases, with 5 bases separating them. The CDR3 length is 13 residues. Following RNA extraction, reverse transcription yielded cDNA that acted as the sequencing template. Profiled with immunoSEQ multiplex PCR; TCRdb holds only in-frame clones, not every one. The sample shows over 150,000 clones, approximately 56% of them seen only once. The TCR was taken from a human donor with alopecia areata. The sequences come from CD4+ T cells sorted from blood, collected at week 0. The V call is TRBV23-1, the J call TRBJ2-7; a possible D gene is TRBD2 (5 bases). Being an ORF, TRBV23-1 has a function that is uncertain. The CDR3 here is CASSQSRAYEQYF. The CDR3 bases are TGCGCCAGCAGTCAATCGAGGGCCTACGAGCAGTACTTC.